The 9 T cell receptor beta chains listed next were all sequenced from one sample in a study of shared clonotypes between healthy human individuals. Cells designated naive CD8 were CD45RO-negative and were positively selected for CCR7, with terminally differentiated effector memory CD45RA+ cells excluded. The method was immunoSEQ multiplex PCR; TCRdb's version includes in-frame clones alone and lacks a portion of them. The sample records around 2,100,000 clones, roughly 95% being singletons. The material sequenced was naive CD8+ T cells sorted from blood. These receptor sequences come from a man between 18 and 29 years old in good health.

This clone has a single count. The gene calls are TRBV11-3 and TRBJ2-7; 11 bases are a match to TRBD2. The germline gives CDR1 SGHNT, CDR2 YENEEA. The CDR3 sequence is 16 residues long. V was clipped by 0 bases and J by 2 bases; unmatched bases: 3. The CDR3 spells CASSLDPTSGTYEQYF. CDR3 bases: TGTGCCAGCAGCTTAGACCCGACTAGCGGGACCTACGAGCAGTACTTC.

The genes are TRBV4-3 and TRBJ2-2, with TRBD2 as a possible D gene (7 bases). This CDR3 contains 18 residues. Germline V lookup: CDR1 LGHNA, CDR2 YSLEER. Trimming pared 0 bases from V and 7 bases from J, leaving 21 bases between. CDR3 residues: CASSQDRGEGRKGGELFF. Here the CDR3 DNA reads TGCGCCAGCAGCCAAGATAGGGGGGAGGGCCGAAAAGGCGGGGAGCTGTTTTTT.

This chain links TRBV15 with TRBJ1-1, with D tentatively TRBD1 (5 bases). The CDR3 loop spans 17 amino acids. Germline CDR1 and CDR2: LNHNV and YYDKDF (reference sequence). With 3 bases removed from V and 6 bases from J, the gap between germline ends came to 23 bases. The DNA for the CDR3 is TGTGCCACCAGCAGGGGGTGGATGGACACCCCAGGGCCTGAAGCTTTCTTT. Protein sequence: CATSRGWMDTPGPEAFF.

The J gene is TRBJ1-3, the V gene TRBV11-3; weak D call: TRBD1 (6 bases). This CDR3 has 17 amino acids. CDR1 and CDR2 from the germline V gene are SGHNT and YENEEA. Between the trimmed V and J ends, which lost 7 bases and 0 bases, there was a span of 19 bases. The CDR3 DNA reads as TGTGCCAGCACCCTAGGGGGGGCGACTTCCTCTGGAAACACCATATATTTT. As protein: CASTLGGATSSGNTIYF. The full variable domain, its missing parts supplied by reference TRBV11-3 and TRBJ1-3, is EAGVVQSPRYKIIEKKQPVAFWCNPISGHNTLYWYLQNLGQGPELLIRYENEEAVDDSQLPKDRFSAERLKGVDSTLKIQPAELGDSAVYLCASTLGGATSSGNTIYFGEGSWLTVV.

This sequence joins TRBV5-1 and TRBJ2-7, with 10 bases matching TRBD1. CDR1 is SGHRS, CDR2 YFSETQ, per germline. CDR3 length equals 14 residues. J gave up 3 bases and V 4 bases, and 4 bases lay outside the gene matches. In DNA form, the CDR3 reads TGCGCCAGCAGCCAGGGACAGGGGATCTACGAGCAGTACTTC. This sequence encodes CASSQGQGIYEQYF.

This clone occurred once. V usage is TRBV27 and J usage is TRBJ2-5; tentative D call: TRBD2 (6 bases). There are 15 residues in the CDR3. The germline V gene has CDR1 MNHEY and CDR2 SMNVEV (reference sequence). V lost 6 bases and J 3 bases, leaving 17 bases between the germline ends. The CDR3 DNA follows: TGTGCCAGCAGAAAACGGGCGGCTAGCGAAGAGACCCAGTACTTC. Translation: CASRKRAASEETQYF.

The chain couples TRBV2 to TRBJ2-1, with 8 positions matching TRBD2. CDR3 length: 15 residues. The J segment lost 2 bases and the V segment lost 6 bases, leaving 6 bases of the junction unmatched. Germline V gives CDR1 SNHLY, CDR2 FYNNEI. CDR3 nucleotide sequence: TGTGCCAGCAGAGAGGGACTAGAAACCTACAATGAGCAGTTCTTC. It encodes CASREGLETYNEQFF.

Points on this clone: A junction boundary mismatches the germline segment, possibly from a read error. The V and J genes are TRBV6-1 and TRBJ2-7; possible D gene TRBD2, 5 bases. The CDR3 runs 13 residues. In germline, CDR1 is MNHNS, CDR2 SASEGT. The CDR3 bases are TGTGCCAGCAGTGTAGTACTAGGTGATCGGGTGGACTTC. It translates to CASSVVLGDRVDF.

The chain links TRBV29-1 to TRBJ2-2; 8 positions agree with TRBD2. This CDR3 region has 14 residues. The junction had 7 bases not matched to a gene; V was cut back by 6 bases and J by 4 bases. Germline-derived CDR1 and CDR2 are SQVTM and ANQGSEA. The CDR3 loop reads CSVIAGLGTGELFF. CDR3 DNA: TGCAGCGTCATAGCGGGATTGGGCACCGGGGAGCTGTTTTTT.